This T cell receptor (beta chain) stems from a study of blood T cell repertoires in COVID-19. The overall study: Sites across the United States, Italy and Spain contributed samples from acute and convalescent COVID-19. Sample material is recorded as cDNA or gDNA derived from T cells, B-cell-depleted T cells, or PBMCs.

In the study's own analysis: Amplifying reference gene primers gave estimates of nucleated cell counts. The assay was immunoSEQ multiplex PCR, and TCRdb's table has in-frame clones only and misses some. The V and J calls and clone size are taken from that table; D and trimming were inferred from the DNA. The sample lists about 240,000 clones; around 86% were seen once. Trimming at V came to 4 bases and at J to 4 bases, leaving 8 bases not matched to a gene. Germline V gene lookup returns CDR1 LGHDT and CDR2 YNNKEL (reference sequence). The CDR3 totals 16 residues. The sample consisted of peripheral blood. This chain links TRBV3-1 (or the pseudogene TRBV3-2) with TRBJ2-1, with 9 nucleotides matching TRBD2. This receptor was taken from a woman between 65 and 79 years old with active or convalescent COVID-19. The CDR3 DNA is TGTGCCAGCAGCCCAAATAGCGGGGGACCTTACAATGAGCAGTTCTTC. Protein sequence: CASSPNSGGPYNEQFF.